This T cell receptor (beta chain) was retrieved from a study of blood T cell repertoires in COVID-19. Across the whole study: Spain, Italy and the United States supplied samples that represented acute and convalescent COVID-19. PBMCs, B-cell-depleted T cells, or T cells were the source of the cDNA or gDNA that made up the material.

J was trimmed by 0 bases and V by 5 bases; bases with no gene match: 9. The CDR3 runs to 17 residues. CDR1 and CDR2 from the germline V gene are SGHAT and FQNNGV. Assay: immunoSEQ multiplex PCR; the TCRdb copy retains only in-frame clones and omits some. Among approximately 250,000 clones listed, less than 90% were seen once. Material: peripheral blood. V and J are TRBV11-2 and TRBJ1-1; 10 bases are shared with TRBD1. This receptor was obtained from a woman in her seventies with COVID-19, enrolled during active disease. The CDR3 loop is CASSLRQGAALNTEAFF. CDR3 in DNA: TGTGCCAGCAGCCTTCGACAGGGGGCTGCCTTGAACACTGAAGCTTTCTTT.